This TCR beta chain was captured in a study of blood T cell repertoires in COVID-19 (dated by TCRdb to the early 2020s). In the study overall: The collaborator samples originated in the United States, Italy and Spain and spanned the acute and convalescent phases of COVID-19. Nearly every sample came with metadata listing a de-identified subject ID, COVID-19 status, age in years and sex. Samples were obtained from the ongoing ImmuneRACE study (first 160 participants) and from over 1,000 subjects provided by 6 global collaborators. Where HLA class I and class II types were available, the types were taken from metadata supplied by the sample provider, not from assay-based typing. The material from the prospective study consisted of cDNA or gDNA derived from T cells, B-cell-depleted T cells, or PBMCs. The repertoires were released in a freely available public database intended as a resource for research on the immune response to SARS-CoV-2. The dataset comprised deeply sampled blood TCRbeta repertoires from subjects exposed to, actively infected with, or recovered from COVID-19.

There are 19 amino acids in the CDR3, from cysteine to phenylalanine inclusive. Just CDR3 DNA is preserved here, 57 bases in frame from base 1. Collaborating institutions collected whole blood in K2EDTA tubes following their own protocols. Collaborator samples were shipped for TCRbeta analysis as frozen whole blood, isolated PBMCs, or DNA extracted from either sample type. Findings and caveats that apply to the study as a whole: The amount of clinical and demographic metadata varied by source and participant and was provided uncurated.

The immunoSEQ Assay, a bias-controlled multiplex PCR, was used to amplify TCRbeta CDR3 regions from genomic DNA. The authors' analysis ran thus. The number of nucleated cells in each sample was estimated from the amplification of reference gene primers within the assay. Sequence reads were collapsed and filtered to measure the absolute abundance of every unique TCRbeta CDR3 rearrangement. For each sample, productive Simpson clonality was calculated as the square root of Simpson's diversity index across productive rearrangements. The table was pulled from immuneACCESS by TCRdb, which kept in-frame rearrangements only. Such tables lose some clones; where checked, under half of the loss comes from unresolved V genes, and the rest has no known cause. For V, J and clone size, that table is used; D and trimming come from the DNA. This sample has 200,000 to 300,000 clones in its table, and 84% of those were observed once. Jointly, the top ten make up around 4% of the sample.

For this clone: The antigen this receptor binds is unknown. Per-base qualities were not stored, and no clone one base away is much larger.

The material sequenced was peripheral blood. The TCR sequence derives from a man aged 55 to 70 with acute or convalescent COVID-19. Recombination connected TRBV1 to TRBJ2-1; whether TRBD2, the table's D call, matches the DNA was not checked. TRBV1 is recorded as a pseudogene. The DNA sequence is given as TGCACCAGCAGCCCCTATCAAATCCAACTAGCGGAACCCTACAATGAGCAGTTCTTC. It specifies CTSSPYQIQLAEPYNEQFF.